These 2 T cell receptor beta chains were all obtained from the same sample, sequenced in a study of T cell repertoires in cytomegalovirus infection. MiXCR, applied by TCRdb to the reads, yields one record per CDR3 protein. The sample carries roughly 640,000 distinct CDR3 sequences, roughly 24% recorded once. The source material was CD8+ T cells from PBMCs. The source of these receptors is a human donor in good health (CMV status not recorded). Some clones in this sample may be carry-over from other donors' samples.

The V call is TRBV4-2, the J call TRBJ2-4; 7 nucleotides agree with TRBD2. This CDR3 comprises 16 residues. After removal of 1 base from V and 1 base from J, the junction contained 4 bases not matched to a gene. Germline V gene sequence: CDR1 LGHNA, CDR2 YNFKEQ. CDR3 sequence (DNA): TGTGCCAGCAGCCAAGTAGCGGGTGTCGCCAAAAACATTCAGTACTTC. It codes for CASSQVAGVAKNIQYF.

This clonotype appeared a few times. The CDR3 loop is CASSSRLAGGPDEQFF. In DNA form, the CDR3 reads TGTGCCAGCAGTTCCAGACTAGCGGGGGGGCCGGATGAGCAGTTCTTC. The chain combines TRBV12-3 or TRBV12-4 with TRBJ2-1; 14 nucleotides match TRBD2. V trimming: 4 bases; J trimming: 8 bases; junction bases outside the gene matches: 7. The CDR3 extends over 16 amino acids.